These 3 T cell receptor beta chains were all obtained from the same sample, sequenced in a study of blood T cell repertoires in COVID-19. Profiling relied on immunoSEQ multiplex PCR, and the TCRdb table lists in-frame clones only, not all of them. The sample lists some 210,000 clones; 80% were seen once. Sequencing was performed on PBMCs or T cells enriched from blood (not recorded which). The receptors shown here come from a man aged 25-45 years with acute COVID-19.

This chain connects TRBV3-1 (or the pseudogene TRBV3-2) to TRBJ2-5; possible D gene TRBD1, 6 bases. The CDR3 runs to 18 residues. From germline, CDR1 is LGHDT and CDR2 YNNKEL (reference sequence). Trimming stripped 3 bases from V and 0 bases from J, with 20 bases between. This chain's CDR3 is CASSQMGAVTPDQETQYF. The CDR3 bases are TGTGCCAGCAGCCAGATGGGGGCGGTGACGCCTGACCAAGAGACCCAGTACTTC.

J is TRBJ1-1 and V is TRBV6-5; D might be TRBD1 (6 bases). Per the germline V gene, CDR1 is MNHEY and CDR2 is SVGAGI. The length of the CDR3 is 15 residues. V gave up 8 bases and J gave up 5 bases, with 21 bases separating them. CDR3: CASRGGGGFGTEAFF. As DNA, the CDR3 is TGTGCCAGCCGGGGTGGCGGGGGCTTTGGGACTGAAGCTTTCTTT.

This chain connects TRBV6-5 to TRBJ2-4; 9 nucleotides match TRBD1. Germline V gives CDR1 MNHEY, CDR2 SVGAGI. The CDR3 loop spans 13 amino acids. Trimming cost V 9 bases and J 7 bases; bases outside gene matches: 7. Here the CDR3 reads CASSQGARNIQYF. The CDR3 DNA reads as TGTGCCAGTTCACAGGGGGCACGGAACATTCAGTACTTC.